This T cell receptor (beta chain) was found in a study of blood T cells in healthy people across ages. As for the study in general: Researchers report that template switching captured about one barcoded beta molecule per two T cells.

Study conclusions and caveats: Older age coincided with a roughly linear decline in TCR beta diversity per million T cells.

Alongside a J-beta primer mix, a sample-barcoded 5' primer served in a second PCR lasting 7 to 11 cycles. A template-switch adaptor with 12 random nucleotides tagged each cDNA molecule. TCRdb reprocessed the 5' RACE reads via MiXCR and lists one record per CDR3 protein. Of fewer than 950,000 distinct CDR3 sequences in the sample, roughly 50% were seen once. Concerning this clonotype itself: Its antigen is not known.

The sequence was collected from an elderly man in good health. Sequencing was performed on blood.

The CDR3 nucleotides are TGTGCCAGCAGCGCGGTAAGCGGGAGTCTCTACGAGCAGTACTTC. It encodes CASSAVSGSLYEQYF. The rearrangement uses TRBV9 and TRBJ2-7; 8 nucleotides agree with TRBD2. Trimming cost V 3 bases and J 3 bases; bases outside gene matches: 8. This CDR3 has 15 residues. Germline-derived CDR1 and CDR2 are SGDLS and YYNGEE.